Shown below are 27 T cell receptor beta chains from a single sample sequenced in a study of T cell responses to AZD1222 COVID-19 vaccine. Repertoires were generated with immunoSEQ multiplex PCR, while TCRdb's copy carries only in-frame clones and drops some. Among about 200,000 clones listed, about 92% were seen once. Sequencing was performed on peripheral blood, taken 28 days after the second dose of the MenACWY control vaccine. These receptors all stem from an adult who received the MenACWY meningococcal vaccine as a control.

As DNA, the CDR3 is TGTGCCAGCAGCTCTAGCGGGAGAAAGCGGGAGACCCAGTACTTC. It translates to CASSSSGRKRETQYF. This rearrangement joins TRBV7-2 to TRBJ2-5; 10 bases are a match to TRBD2. Germline V gene sequence: CDR1 SGHTA, CDR2 FQGNSA. With 4 bases clipped from V and 5 bases from J, the junction kept 7 bases outside the gene matches. CDR3 length: 15 residues.

The rearrangement links TRBV5-5 to TRBJ2-2; the D gene is possibly TRBD2 (5 bases). The CDR3 runs to 14 residues. The germline V gene has CDR1 SGHKS and CDR2 YYEKEE (reference sequence). Trimming shortened V by 4 bases and J by 2 bases, and 9 bases separated the two germline ends. The CDR3 is CASSPLANTGELFF. CDR3 sequence (DNA): TGTGCCAGCAGCCCGCTAGCAAACACCGGGGAGCTGTTTTTT.

V and J are TRBV6-5 and TRBJ1-1; 7 bases are a match to TRBD1. Germline CDR1 reads MNHEY; CDR2 reads SVGAGI. The CDR3 runs 14 residues. Trimming cost V 6 bases and J 5 bases; bases outside gene matches: 9. The CDR3 nucleotides are TGTGCCAGCAGACTTGACAGGGTTCGGACTGAAGCTTTCTTT. Protein sequence: CASRLDRVRTEAFF.

The chain employs TRBV27 and TRBJ1-6; no reliable D call. CDR1 MNHEY and CDR2 SMNVEV come from the germline V gene (reference sequence). V lost 6 bases and J 7 bases, leaving 13 bases between the germline ends. The CDR3 spans 14 residues. CDR3 bases: TGTGCCAGCAGACTGACATCGAAAAATTCACCCCTCCACTTT. Amino acids: CASRLTSKNSPLHF.

The chain uses TRBV29-1 and TRBJ1-1; D uncertain. CDR1 is SQVTM, CDR2 ANQGSEA, per germline. This CDR3 is 13 amino acids long. Deletions cut 8 bases from V and 4 bases from J, with 17 bases between. This CDR3 reads CSPARGIGTEAFF. The CDR3 DNA is TGCAGCCCCGCCCGGGGTATTGGCACTGAAGCTTTCTTT.

V usage is TRBV20-1 and J usage is TRBJ1-1; D is ambiguous. Per germline, CDR1 DFQATT and CDR2 SNEGSKA (reference sequence). Trimming removed 3 bases at V and 1 base at J, with 12 bases between. This CDR3 has 14 amino acids. Here the CDR3 reads CSASMTLTNTEAFF. The CDR3 DNA is TGCAGTGCTAGTATGACCTTGACGAACACTGAAGCTTTCTTT.

Worth noting for this clone: Other DNA sequences from this sample encode an identical CDR3 as well. V gene TRBV18 combines with J gene TRBJ2-3; no firm D call. CDR1 is KGHSH, CDR2 LQKENI, per germline. V was clipped by 1 base and J by 2 bases, with 4 bases between them. The CDR3 length is 13 residues. In DNA form, the CDR3 reads TGTGCCAGCTCACCACTTTCCACAGATACGCAGTATTTT. Residues: CASSPLSTDTQYF.

This rearrangement joins TRBV5-1 to TRBJ1-1; TRBD1 might be the D (5 bases). CDR1 is SGHRS and CDR2 is YFSETQ in the germline V gene. The V and J ends lost 1 base and 1 base respectively, with 11 bases between them. This CDR3 has 15 residues. The CDR3 region is CASSLRGTANTEAFF. The DNA for the CDR3 is TGCGCCAGCAGCTTGAGGGGCACGGCGAACACTGAAGCTTTCTTT.

This chain's CDR3 is CASSYGGNEQYF. The CDR3 DNA is TGTGCCAGCAGTTACGGGGGTAACGAGCAGTACTTC. The rearrangement uses TRBV6-2 or TRBV6-3 and TRBJ2-7; D is possibly TRBD1 or TRBD2 (5 bases each). The CDR3 contains 12 residues. The V gene lost 2 bases and the J gene lost 5 bases, with 7 bases spanning the gap. Germline CDR1 MNHEY, CDR2 SVGEGT.

The chain couples TRBV20-1 to TRBJ2-7; the D is unclear. The CDR3 length is 11 residues. Germline-derived CDR1 and CDR2 are DFQATT and SNEGSKA (reference sequence). Trimming took 6 bases from V and 2 from J, leaving 8 bases between them. This CDR3 is CSARLTYEQYF. CDR3 nucleotide sequence: TGCAGTGCGAGGCTTACCTACGAGCAGTACTTC.

The V gene is TRBV14, the J gene TRBJ1-2; 7 positions match TRBD1. The CDR3 spans 14 residues. V gave up 0 bases and J gave up 5 bases; unmatched junction bases: 3. From germline, CDR1 is SGHDN and CDR2 FVKESK. CDR3 in DNA: TGTGCCAGCAGCCAAGAGGAGGGGGCATATGGCTACACCTTC. Its protein is CASSQEEGAYGYTF.

This clone was seen just once. V usage is TRBV7-9 and J usage is TRBJ1-4; no clear D gene. The CDR3 extends over 17 amino acids. The V and J ends lost 3 bases and 3 bases respectively, with 17 bases between them. CDR1 is SEHNR and CDR2 is FQNEAQ in the germline V gene (reference sequence). CDR3 loop: CASSFNLRTASNEKLFF. DNA for the CDR3: TGTGCCAGCAGCTTTAATTTGAGGACCGCCTCTAATGAAAAACTGTTTTTT.

This chain links TRBV7-3 with TRBJ2-1; D gene uncertain. This CDR3 contains 17 residues. Germline V gene data show CDR1 as SGHTA and CDR2 as FQGTGA. Between the trimmed V and J ends, which lost 1 base and 0 bases, there was a span of 13 bases. The CDR3 nucleotides read TGTGCCAGCAGCTTAATAAGAGCGCGGAGCTCCTACAATGAGCAGTTCTTC. Its protein is CASSLIRARSSYNEQFF.

The chain recombines TRBV29-1 with TRBJ2-7; possible D gene TRBD2, 5 bases. Germline V gives CDR1 SQVTM, CDR2 ANQGSEA. Trimming pared 4 bases from V and 5 bases from J, leaving 15 bases between. The CDR3 has 13 residues. CDR3 loop: CSVGSPGLDEQYF. DNA of the CDR3: TGCAGCGTTGGTAGCCCGGGGTTGGACGAGCAGTACTTC.

This clone was counted once. This chain connects TRBV6-2 or TRBV6-3 to TRBJ1-4, with D possibly TRBD1 on 5 matching bases. This CDR3 has 14 residues. Germline V gene sequence: CDR1 MNHEY, CDR2 SVGEGT. Trimming stripped 6 bases from V and 8 bases from J, with 16 bases between. The CDR3 DNA reads as TGTGCCAGCAGCCGGGACCTTAGTAGGGAAAAACTGTTTTTT. Its translation: CASSRDLSREKLFF.

The V gene is TRBV7-2, the J gene TRBJ1-3, with D hard to call. The V end lost 3 bases, the J end lost 0 bases, and 3 bases lay between the germline ends. The CDR3 has 13 residues. Germline V lookup: CDR1 SGHTA, CDR2 FQGNSA. The CDR3 here is CASSLSSGNTIYF. CDR3 nucleotides: TGTGCCAGCAGCTTGAGCTCTGGAAACACCATATATTTT.

V and J are TRBV7-9 and TRBJ1-1; no clear D. In germline, CDR1 is SEHNR, CDR2 FQNEAQ (reference sequence). The CDR3 is 13 amino acids. Trimming stripped 4 bases from V and 5 bases from J, with 11 bases between. In DNA form, the CDR3 reads TGTGCCAGCAGCTATTTTACGATGACTGAAGCTTTCTTT. Translating gives CASSYFTMTEAFF.

The chain recombines TRBV9 with TRBJ1-1, with 9 bases fitting TRBD1. Germline V gene lookup returns CDR1 SGDLS and CDR2 YYNGEE. Unmatched junction bases numbered 6, after V lost 4 bases and J lost 5 bases. The CDR3 is 14 residues long. The CDR3 loop reads CASSQGQGQTEAFF. CDR3 in DNA: TGTGCCAGCAGCCAGGGACAGGGTCAGACTGAAGCTTTCTTT. Complete variable domain (other parts from reference TRBV9 and TRBJ1-1): DSGVTQTPKHLITATGQRVTLRCSPRSGDLSVYWYQQSLDQGLQFLIQYYNGEERAKGNILERFSAQQFPDLHSELNLSSLELGDSALYFCASSQGQGQTEAFFGQGTRLTVV.

The chain joins TRBV9 to TRBJ2-3; 12 positions match TRBD2. CDR1 and CDR2 (germline): SGDLS, YYNGEE. CDR3 length: 19 residues. V lost 4 bases and J lost 2; bases outside the gene matches: 14. As DNA, the CDR3 is TGTGCCAGCAGCCGGACTAGCGGGATGGGGTTGGTTGCCACAGATACGCAGTATTTT. This gives the protein CASSRTSGMGLVATDTQYF.

The chain uses TRBV6-1 and TRBJ2-7, with D unclear. This CDR3 spans 12 amino acids. Per germline, CDR1 MNHNS and CDR2 SASEGT. Between the trimmed V and J ends, which lost 2 bases and 3 bases, there was a span of 5 bases. CDR3 sequence: CASSENFYEQYF. The CDR3 DNA reads as TGTGCCAGCAGTGAAAACTTCTACGAGCAGTACTTC.

V usage is TRBV4-1 and J usage is TRBJ1-2; D remains ambiguous. Germline V gives CDR1 MGHRA, CDR2 YSYEKL. Trimming left V 0 bases short and J 0 bases short, with 11 bases between. The CDR3 has 16 amino acids. The CDR3 DNA follows: TGCGCCAGCAGCCAAGATAGTCGGGCAGCTAACTATGGCTACACCTTC. This gives the protein CASSQDSRAANYGYTF.

V and J are TRBV5-4 and TRBJ1-2; 10 nucleotides align to TRBD1. V shed 4 bases, J shed 5 bases, and the junction held 2 bases outside the gene matches. Per germline, CDR1 SGHNT and CDR2 YYREEE (reference sequence). The CDR3 has 13 residues. CDR3 nucleotides: TGTGCCAGCAGCGAGGACAGGGGGTATGGCTACACCTTC. The encoded protein is CASSEDRGYGYTF. Variable domain in full (rest from reference TRBV5-4 and TRBJ1-2): ETGVTQSPTHLIKTRGQQVTLRCSSQSGHNTVSWYQQALGQGPQFIFQYYREEENGRGNFPPRFSGLQFPNYSSELNVNALELDDSALYLCASSEDRGYGYTFGSGTRLTVV.

This chain joins TRBV5-1 and TRBJ1-6; TRBD1 matches 9 bases. The CDR3 runs 14 residues. Germline V gene sequence: CDR1 SGHRS, CDR2 YFSETQ. J gave up 11 bases and V 0 bases, and 3 bases lay outside the gene matches. The CDR3 region is CASSLGQGEAPLHF. The CDR3 DNA sequence: TGCGCCAGCAGCTTGGGACAGGGGGAAGCACCCCTCCACTTT.

In its sample, this clone was seen once. The chain carries TRBV9 and TRBJ1-1, with D possibly TRBD1 on 6 matching bases. The CDR3 has 15 amino acids. V was clipped by 1 base and J by 2 bases, with 12 bases between them. Germline CDR1 SGDLS, CDR2 YYNGEE. The CDR3 loop reads CASSVSGHDNTEAFF. For the CDR3, the DNA is TGTGCCAGCAGCGTATCGGGACACGACAACACTGAAGCTTTCTTT.

The chain carries TRBV12-3 or TRBV12-4 and TRBJ1-2; 7 bases are shared with TRBD1. This CDR3 has 12 residues. V lost 3 bases and J lost 6; bases outside the gene matches: 1. The CDR3 DNA is TGTGCCAGCAGTTTCCAGGGGGATGGCTACACCTTC. It specifies CASSFQGDGYTF.

The rearrangement uses TRBV28 and TRBJ2-7, with D maybe TRBD2 (6 bases). CDR3 length equals 15 residues. The germline V gene encodes CDR1 MDHEN and CDR2 SYDVKM. V was shortened by 2 bases and J by 3 bases, with 14 bases between the two germline ends. CDR3 coding DNA: TGTGCCAGCAGTTTAGGTTCGGGGGTGAGCTACGAGCAGTACTTC. Translated, it gives CASSLGSGVSYEQYF.

Only one count was recorded for this clone. This chain connects TRBV28 to TRBJ1-5; TRBD1 is a possible D gene (6 bases). V was trimmed by 7 bases and J by 2 bases, leaving 18 bases between them. CDR3 length equals 16 residues. Germline V gene data show CDR1 as MDHEN and CDR2 as SYDVKM. CDR3 sequence (DNA): TGTGCCAGCACCTTACACGGGGGCCTTGGCAATCAGCCCCAGCATTTT. Its translation is CASTLHGGLGNQPQHF.